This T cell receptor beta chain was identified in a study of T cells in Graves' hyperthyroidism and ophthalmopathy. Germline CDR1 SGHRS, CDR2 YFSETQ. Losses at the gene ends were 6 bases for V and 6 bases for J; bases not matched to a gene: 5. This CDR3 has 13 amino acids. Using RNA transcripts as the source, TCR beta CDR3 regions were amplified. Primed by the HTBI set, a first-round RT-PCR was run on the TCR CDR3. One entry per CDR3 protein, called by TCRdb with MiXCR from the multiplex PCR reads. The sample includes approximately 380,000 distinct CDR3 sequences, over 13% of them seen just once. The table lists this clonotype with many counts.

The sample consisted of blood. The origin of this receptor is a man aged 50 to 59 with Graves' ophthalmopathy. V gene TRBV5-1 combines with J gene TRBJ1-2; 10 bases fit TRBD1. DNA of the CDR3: TGCGCCAGCAAGGGACAGGGGAGAGATGGCTACACCTTC. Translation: CASKGQGRDGYTF.